A single sample gave rise to the 9 T cell receptor beta chains below, sequenced in a study of blood T cell repertoires in COVID-19. The table came from immunoSEQ multiplex PCR; TCRdb's copy has only in-frame clones and leaves some out. The sample carries hundreds of thousands of clones, 70% to 90% recorded once. Sequenced sample: PBMCs or T cells enriched from blood (not recorded which). These receptors originate from a man younger than 40 who had recovered from COVID-19.

This clone was recorded many times. This chain joins TRBV6-2 or TRBV6-3 and TRBJ2-3, with a possible D match to TRBD2 (7 bases). Trimming stripped 0 bases from V and 0 bases from J, with 16 bases between. This CDR3 region has 18 residues. Looked up from germline, CDR1 is MNHEY and CDR2 is SVGEGT. The CDR3 protein is CASSYSKGGGPSTDTQYF. The CDR3 bases are TGTGCCAGCAGTTACTCGAAGGGCGGGGGCCCTAGCACAGATACGCAGTATTTT.

This chain uses TRBV25-1 with TRBJ1-1; D is perhaps TRBD1 (5 bases). With 7 bases removed from V and 6 bases from J, the gap between germline ends came to 12 bases. CDR3 length: 12 residues. Germline V gene lookup returns CDR1 MGHDK and CDR2 SYGVNS. CDR3 sequence: CASNSGGPEAFF. DNA for the CDR3: TGTGCCAGCAATTCGGGGGGTCCTGAAGCTTTCTTT.

This clone showed up just a few times. This sequence joins TRBV7-2 and TRBJ1-2; the D is unclear. CDR3 length equals 15 residues. Trimming removed 1 base from V and 8 bases from J, with 17 bases in between. The germline V gene has CDR1 SGHTA and CDR2 FQGNSA. The CDR3 nucleotides are TGTGCCAGCAGCTTAGGTCTTGGCCCGGGAAGGGGCTACACCTTC. It encodes CASSLGLGPGRGYTF.

The genes are TRBV7-8 and TRBJ2-2, with TRBD2 identical over 8 bases. After removal of 10 bases from V and 4 bases from J, the junction contained 8 bases not matched to a gene. Germline lookup yields CDR1 SGHVS and CDR2 FQNEAQ. The CDR3 is 14 residues long. CDR3 residues: CATTRGGRTGELFF. As DNA, the CDR3 is TGTGCCACCACCCGGGGGGGGCGCACCGGGGAGCTGTTTTTT. The variable domain in full, completed from reference TRBV7-8 and TRBJ2-2, reads GAGVSQSPRYKVAKRGQDVALRCDPISGHVSLFWYQQALGQGPEFLTYFQNEAQLDKSGLPSDRFFAERPEGSVSTLKIQRTQQEDSAVYLCATTRGGRTGELFFGEGSRLTVL.

The chain couples TRBV5-1 to TRBJ2-5; D unclear. The CDR3 has 14 residues. Germline V lookup: CDR1 SGHRS, CDR2 YFSETQ. Between the trimmed V and J ends, which lost 4 bases and 4 bases, there was a span of 14 bases. The DNA of the CDR3 is TGCGCCAGCAGCCCTCTGGTTGGCGGAGAGACCCAGTACTTC. Protein product: CASSPLVGGETQYF.

In DNA, the CDR3 is TGTGCCAGCAGGGACGGGGATTCACCCCTCCACTTT. This encodes CASRDGDSPLHF. The V call is TRBV6-5, the J call TRBJ1-6; D is ambiguous. Germline V CDR1 and CDR2: MNHEY, SVGAGI. This CDR3 has 12 amino acids. Trimming removed 6 bases from V and 8 bases from J, with 8 bases in between.

The J gene is TRBJ1-1, the V gene TRBV7-2, with D perhaps TRBD1 (6 bases). CDR1 and CDR2 (germline): SGHTA, FQGNSA. V dropped 5 bases and J dropped 7 bases, with 20 bases sitting between them. There are 15 residues in the CDR3. The CDR3 region is CASSRVGQSILEAFF. The CDR3 DNA reads as TGTGCCAGCAGCCGGGTCGGACAGTCAATCCTTGAAGCTTTCTTT.

V usage is TRBV5-1 and J usage is TRBJ1-2; weak D call: TRBD1 (5 bases). The CDR3 spans 13 residues. V was trimmed by 1 base and J by 6 bases, leaving 10 bases between them. Germline CDR1 and CDR2: SGHRS and YFSETQ. The CDR3 DNA sequence: TGCGCCAGCAGCTTGCAGGGTGGCGATGGCTACACCTTC. This encodes CASSLQGGDGYTF.

Many counts were recorded for this clone. The CDR3 here is CATSNRATGNGYTF. The CDR3 DNA reads as TGTGCCACCAGCAACCGAGCTACAGGGAATGGCTACACCTTC. The J gene is TRBJ1-2, the V gene TRBV15; D possibly corresponds to TRBD1 (6 bases). The CDR3 sequence is 14 residues long. In germline, CDR1 is LNHNV, CDR2 YYDKDF (reference sequence). V was cut by 4 bases and J by 6 bases, with 15 bases left in between.